The 30 T cell receptor beta chains reported below all come from one sample, sequenced in a study of CD8 T cells in ankylosing spondylitis. TCRdb fed the 5' RACE reads into MiXCR, producing one record per CDR3 protein. The sample lists 20,000 to 30,000 distinct CDR3 sequences, around 13% seen once, with 30% to 35% in the top ten. The sequenced material came from blood. Receptors were obtained from a male donor with ankylosing spondylitis or in good health (not recorded which).

Only a few counts were recorded for this clonotype. This chain joins TRBV29-1 and TRBJ2-1; tentative D call: TRBD2 (5 bases). This CDR3 contains 13 residues. The V end was cut by 2 bases, the J end by 10 bases, with 15 bases between. Germline-derived CDR1 and CDR2 are SQVTM and ANQGSEA. CDR3 amino acids: CSVERDSAEEQFF. CDR3 DNA: TGCAGCGTTGAACGAGATAGCGCAGAAGAGCAGTTCTTC.

This clonotype was observed a few times. This chain uses TRBV20-1 with TRBJ2-1; 12 positions match TRBD2. The CDR3 runs to 19 residues. Germline CDR1 DFQATT, CDR2 SNEGSKA (reference sequence). V shed 2 bases and J 2 bases; nucleotides not matched to a gene: 13. This CDR3 reads CSARSAGTSGRMAYNEQFF. The CDR3 DNA reads TGCAGTGCTAGATCGGCCGGGACTAGCGGGCGGATGGCCTACAATGAGCAGTTCTTC.

The sample holds many counts of this clonotype. This chain connects TRBV6-5 to TRBJ1-1; TRBD1 agrees at 7 bases. This CDR3 is 15 amino acids long. Germline CDR1 and CDR2: MNHEY and SVGAGI. V was clipped by 6 bases and J by 0 bases; unmatched bases: 7. The CDR3 reads CASRSRQGLNTEAFF. The CDR3 DNA reads TGTGCCAGCAGATCCCGACAGGGACTGAACACTGAAGCTTTCTTT.

This clonotype occurred many times. V is TRBV29-1 and J is TRBJ1-1; the D gene is possibly TRBD1 (5 bases). The germline V gene has CDR1 SQVTM and CDR2 ANQGSEA. This CDR3 contains 14 residues. Trimming took off 1 base at V and 3 bases at J, with 12 bases between the two ends. Here the CDR3 DNA reads TGCAGCGTTGAAGGGTCGGCGGGGGACACTGAAGCTTTCTTT. This gives the protein CSVEGSAGDTEAFF.

This clonotype has more than one count but fewer than ten. Mismatch with germline at one junction end may stem from a read error. The chain links TRBV4-2 to TRBJ2-2; D is possibly TRBD1 (6 bases). This CDR3 spans 15 amino acids. The germline CDR1 and CDR2 sequences are LGHNA and YNFKEQ. The CDR3 here is CASSQEGANTGELFF. DNA of the CDR3: TGTGCCAGCAGCCAAGAGGGGGCGAATACCGGGGAGCTGTTTTTT.

This clonotype was observed many times. The CDR3 loop reads CASSLLGNQPQHF. For the CDR3, the DNA is TGTGCCAGCAGTTTATTGGGGAATCAGCCCCAGCATTTT. The J gene is TRBJ1-5, the V gene TRBV27; D call uncertain. CDR1 and CDR2 from the germline V gene are MNHEY and SMNVEV (reference sequence). CDR3 length: 13 amino acids. Trimming pared 1 base from V and 4 bases from J, leaving 5 bases between.

The chain uses TRBV7-9 and TRBJ2-1, with D possibly matching TRBD2 (6 bases). Germline lookup yields CDR1 SEHNR and CDR2 FQNEAQ (reference sequence). Trimming removed 5 bases at V and 15 bases at J, with 17 bases between. This CDR3 region has 12 residues. The CDR3 nucleotides read TGTGCCAGCAGCCCAAGTGGGGGGTCGGCGTTCTTC. Encoded protein: CASSPSGGSAFF.

This clonotype showed up many times. The rearrangement links TRBV12-3 or TRBV12-4 to TRBJ1-1, with TRBD1 matching 10 bases. CDR3 length: 14 amino acids. V was clipped by 7 bases and J by 7 bases; unmatched bases: 9. CDR3 sequence: CASNPGQGVSEAFF. The CDR3 DNA reads as TGTGCCAGCAACCCTGGACAGGGGGTTAGTGAAGCTTTCTTT.

The sample holds a few counts of this clonotype. V and J are TRBV29-1 and TRBJ2-7; the D is unclear. Per germline, CDR1 SQVTM and CDR2 ANQGSEA. V was clipped by 4 bases and J by 7 bases, with 20 bases between them. The CDR3 covers 14 residues. CDR3 DNA: TGCAGCGTTGGAAGGGATACGAATTATATGGAGCAGTACTTC. Encoded protein: CSVGRDTNYMEQYF.

This clonotype was counted ten times or more. The chain joins TRBV7-3 to TRBJ2-5; tentative D call: TRBD1 (6 bases). V dropped 5 bases and J dropped 2 bases, with 21 bases sitting between them. The CDR3 length is 17 residues. Looked up from germline, CDR1 is SGHTA and CDR2 is FQGTGA. The DNA for the CDR3 is TGTGCCAGCAGCCGAGGACCAAGGGGGAGTACTCAAGAGACCCAGTACTTC. The encoded protein is CASSRGPRGSTQETQYF.

This clonotype was found many times. V and J are TRBV29-1 and TRBJ2-3, with D possibly matching TRBD1 (5 bases). Per the germline V gene, CDR1 is SQVTM and CDR2 is ANQGSEA. The CDR3 is made up of 13 amino acids. V dropped 6 bases and J dropped 0 bases, with 10 bases sitting between them. For the CDR3, the DNA is TGCAGCGTGGACACATCTAGCACAGATACGCAGTATTTT. This gives the protein CSVDTSSTDTQYF.

The rearrangement joins TRBV12-5 to TRBJ2-1; TRBD2 matches at 11 bases. This CDR3 contains 16 residues. Germline V gene lookup returns CDR1 LGHNT and CDR2 FRNRAP. Trimming took 1 base from V and 4 from J; bases not matched to a gene: 3. CDR3 sequence reads: CASGLETSGIYNEQFF. The CDR3 bases are TGTGCTAGTGGTTTGGAGACTAGCGGGATTTACAATGAGCAGTTCTTC.

This clonotype has only a few counts. This chain links TRBV29-1 with TRBJ2-5; no clear D gene. Looked up from germline, CDR1 is SQVTM and CDR2 is ANQGSEA. Deletions cut 4 bases from V and 9 bases from J, with 9 bases between. This CDR3 has 10 amino acids. The CDR3 here is CSVGDPSQYF. CDR3 DNA sequence: TGCAGCGTTGGAGACCCCTCCCAGTACTTC.

The chain is built from TRBV20-1 and TRBJ2-1; TRBD2 agrees at 8 bases. V trimming: 4 bases; J trimming: 7 bases; junction bases outside the gene matches: 12. Germline CDR1 reads DFQATT; CDR2 reads SNEGSKA (reference sequence). The CDR3 loop spans 15 amino acids. The CDR3 loop is CSATPPAGAGNEQFF. Here the CDR3 DNA reads TGCAGTGCTACCCCCCCAGCGGGAGCGGGGAATGAGCAGTTCTTC.

In this sample, this clonotype turned up many times. This chain connects TRBV5-1 to TRBJ2-2; maybe TRBD2 (6 bases). V was shortened by 4 bases and J by 4 bases, with 20 bases between the two germline ends. Germline CDR1 SGHRS, CDR2 YFSETQ. There are 17 residues in the CDR3. CDR3 nucleotide sequence: TGCGCCAGCAGCCCCGACCCCCGGGAGAGGATCACCGGGGAGCTGTTTTTT. This gives the protein CASSPDPRERITGELFF.

This clonotype was found a few times. The chain employs TRBV28 and TRBJ2-5; D might be TRBD2 (5 bases). V shed 3 bases and J shed 4 bases, with 12 bases lying between them. Germline lookup yields CDR1 MDHEN and CDR2 SYDVKM. The CDR3 consists of 14 residues. This CDR3 is CASSFTGMGETQYF. CDR3 nucleotides: TGTGCCAGCAGTTTCACGGGAATGGGAGAGACCCAGTACTTC.

This clonotype was picked up many times. V is TRBV7-2 and J is TRBJ2-3; no reliable D call. The CDR3 has 14 amino acids. Germline V gene sequence: CDR1 SGHTA, CDR2 FQGNSA. V dropped 3 bases and J dropped 2 bases, with 9 bases sitting between them. This CDR3 is CASSLRQNTDTQYF. The CDR3 nucleotides are TGTGCCAGCAGCTTGAGGCAGAACACAGATACGCAGTATTTT.

The rearrangement uses TRBV12-3 or TRBV12-4 and TRBJ1-1; D not resolved. The length of the CDR3 is 13 residues. The V gene lost 5 bases and the J gene lost 5 bases, with 12 bases spanning the gap. In DNA, the CDR3 is TGTGCCAGCAGTCTCCAGGTGGGGACTGAAGCTTTCTTT. It codes for CASSLQVGTEAFF.

This sequence joins TRBV28 and TRBJ2-1; no reliable D call. The CDR3 extends over 15 amino acids. Germline V gives CDR1 MDHEN, CDR2 SYDVKM. V lost 3 bases, J lost 0 bases, and 9 bases lay in between. The CDR3 nucleotides read TGTGCCAGCAGTTTGCACAAGGACTCCTACAATGAGCAGTTCTTC. Encoded protein: CASSLHKDSYNEQFF.

This clonotype occurred a few times. The gene calls are TRBV4-2 and TRBJ1-1; 10 bases fit TRBD1. Germline lookup yields CDR1 LGHNA and CDR2 YNFKEQ. V gave up 5 bases and J gave up 5 bases; unmatched junction bases: 11. The CDR3 totals 16 residues. The CDR3 protein is CASSSSTGGVDTEAFF. DNA of the CDR3: TGTGCCAGCAGCTCTTCGACAGGGGGCGTAGATACTGAAGCTTTCTTT.

This chain connects TRBV6-6 to TRBJ1-2, with no clear D. V lost 3 bases and J lost 6, with 11 bases in between. Germline assignment: CDR1 MNHNY and CDR2 SVGAGI (reference sequence). CDR3 size: 13 residues. For the CDR3, the DNA is TGTGCCAGCAGTTATTTGAGTTATGATGGCTACACCTTC. It translates to CASSYLSYDGYTF.

The chain recombines TRBV3-1 with TRBJ1-1; D unresolved. V lost 8 bases and J lost 4, with 14 bases in between. The germline V gene encodes CDR1 LGHDT and CDR2 YNNKEL (reference sequence). The CDR3 is made up of 13 amino acids. CDR3 coding DNA: TGTGCCAGCCGGCTAAGGGCGAGCACTGAAGCTTTCTTT. Translating it yields CASRLRASTEAFF.

There are a few counts of this clonotype. This sequence joins TRBV10-3 and TRBJ2-3, with D possibly TRBD2 on 5 matching bases. CDR3 length equals 14 residues. The V end lost 10 bases, the J end lost 3 bases, and 17 bases lay between the germline ends. Germline V lookup: CDR1 ENHRY, CDR2 SYGVKD. The CDR3 sequence: CATKPWGETDTQYF. Here the CDR3 DNA reads TGTGCCACCAAACCGTGGGGAGAAACAGATACGCAGTATTTT.

The table lists this clonotype with many counts. This sequence joins TRBV4-3 and TRBJ2-1; TRBD2 agrees at 7 bases. This CDR3 contains 17 residues. Losses at the gene ends were 0 bases for V and 4 bases for J; bases not matched to a gene: 9. Germline CDR1 is LGHNA and CDR2 is YSLEER. DNA for the CDR3: TGCGCCAGCAGCCAAGATCTTGGCGGGGGAGCGTACAATGAGCAGTTCTTC. Protein sequence: CASSQDLGGGAYNEQFF.

In its sample, this clonotype was seen a few times. The genes are TRBV7-2 and TRBJ2-1; 11 bases are a match to TRBD2. Germline lookup yields CDR1 SGHTA and CDR2 FQGNSA. This CDR3 contains 14 residues. V lost 5 bases to trimming and J lost 10 bases; unmatched junction nucleotides: 7. CDR3 bases: TGTGCCAGCAGCCCCAGACTAGCGGGGCTCGAGCAGTTCTTC. Protein sequence: CASSPRLAGLEQFF.

The chain carries TRBV29-1 and TRBJ2-7, with D perhaps TRBD2 (7 bases). The CDR3 is 13 amino acids. Germline values: CDR1 SQVTM, CDR2 ANQGSEA. The V gene lost 0 bases and the J gene lost 4 bases, with 10 bases spanning the gap. The CDR3 loop reads CSVEEGGRYEQYF. The CDR3 bases are TGCAGCGTTGAAGAGGGGGGGCGTTACGAGCAGTACTTC.

This clonotype was seen at least ten times. V and J are TRBV20-1 and TRBJ1-1; D perhaps matches TRBD1 (5 bases). The germline V gene encodes CDR1 DFQATT and CDR2 SNEGSKA (reference sequence). Trimming removed 5 bases at V and 4 bases at J, with 14 bases between. The CDR3 has 13 amino acids. CDR3 region: CSADPGGSTEAFF. CDR3 nucleotide sequence: TGCAGTGCTGACCCCGGGGGGAGCACTGAAGCTTTCTTT.

This clonotype has at least ten counts. The V gene is TRBV4-1, the J gene TRBJ2-7; D may be TRBD2 (6 bases). This CDR3 has 15 residues. Trimming shortened V by 0 bases and J by 4 bases, and 13 bases separated the two germline ends. CDR1 is MGHRA, CDR2 YSYEKL, per germline. This chain's CDR3 is CASSQDSGSFYEQYF. CDR3 nucleotide sequence: TGCGCCAGCAGCCAAGATTCCGGGAGTTTTTACGAGCAGTACTTC.

The rearrangement uses TRBV6-2 or TRBV6-3 and TRBJ2-1; D gene unclear. V lost 7 bases and J 2 bases, leaving 9 bases between the germline ends. Germline loops: CDR1 MNHEY, CDR2 SVGEGT. The CDR3 consists of 13 residues. CDR3 nucleotides: TGTGCCAGCAAGAAAGTGACCTACAATGAGCAGTTCTTC. It codes for CASKKVTYNEQFF.

This CDR3 is CAWSGQGSEQYF. As DNA, the CDR3 is TGTGCCTGGAGTGGACAGGGATCCGAGCAGTACTTC. The V call is TRBV30, the J call TRBJ2-7; 7 bases are a match to TRBD1. The CDR3 is 12 residues long. Germline lookup yields CDR1 GTSNPN and CDR2 SVGIG (reference sequence). The V segment lost 1 base and the J segment 6 bases; nucleotides outside the gene matches: 3.